Shown below are 3 T cell receptor beta chains from a single sample sequenced in a study of cytomegalovirus exposure and HLA in healthy donors. The repertoire was sequenced with immunoSEQ multiplex PCR; TCRdb's copy has only in-frame clones and lacks some. Among under 250,000 clones listed, around 86% were seen once. Specimen: PBMCs. The source is a young woman in good health and CMV-seropositive.

This clone was seen a single time. The chain recombines TRBV6-4 with TRBJ2-3, with a possible D match to TRBD2 (6 bases). The germline gives CDR1 MRHNA, CDR2 SNTAGT. The CDR3 runs to 17 residues. Trimming shortened V by 3 bases and J by 2 bases, and 18 bases separated the two germline ends. CDR3 region: CASSESLGGIVTDTQYF. CDR3 nucleotides: TGTGCCAGCAGTGAGTCTCTGGGCGGGATTGTCACAGATACGCAGTATTTT.

The gene calls are TRBV14 and TRBJ2-5, with 14 bases matching TRBD2. Germline CDR1 reads SGHDN; CDR2 reads FVKESK. The CDR3 covers 15 residues. V lost 4 bases and J lost 5; bases outside the gene matches: 3. CDR3: CASSLGTSGSETQYF. For the CDR3, the DNA is TGTGCCAGCAGCCTCGGGACTAGCGGGAGCGAGACCCAGTACTTC.

This clone was counted only a few times. The rearrangement joins TRBV9 to TRBJ2-7, with 14 bases matching TRBD2. CDR1 SGDLS and CDR2 YYNGEE come from the germline V gene. This CDR3 region has 16 residues. With 2 bases clipped from V and 5 bases from J, the junction kept 6 bases outside the gene matches. Here the CDR3 DNA reads TGTGCCAGCAGCGTGACGGGACTAGCGGGAGTCCACGAGCAGTACTTC. This codes for CASSVTGLAGVHEQYF.